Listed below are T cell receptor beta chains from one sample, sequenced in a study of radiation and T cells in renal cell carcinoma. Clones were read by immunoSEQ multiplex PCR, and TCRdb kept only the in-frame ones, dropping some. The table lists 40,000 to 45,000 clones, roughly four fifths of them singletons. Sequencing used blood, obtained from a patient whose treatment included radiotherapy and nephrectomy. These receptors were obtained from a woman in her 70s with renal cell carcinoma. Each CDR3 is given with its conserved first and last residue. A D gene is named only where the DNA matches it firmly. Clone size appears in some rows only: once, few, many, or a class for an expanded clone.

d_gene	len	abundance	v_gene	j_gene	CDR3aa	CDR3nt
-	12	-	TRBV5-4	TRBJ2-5	CASSPKAETQYF	TGTGCCAGCAGCCCTAAGGCGGAGACCCAGTACTTC
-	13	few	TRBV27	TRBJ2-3	CASRTGPANTQYF	TGTGCCAGCAGAACGGGTCCAGCAAATACGCAGTATTTT
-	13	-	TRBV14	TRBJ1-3	CASSFDRSHTIYF	TGTGCCAGCAGCTTCGACAGGAGTCACACCATATATTTT
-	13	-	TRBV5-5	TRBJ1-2	CASSFPSGDGYTF	TGTGCCAGCAGCTTCCCTTCAGGGGATGGCTACACCTTC
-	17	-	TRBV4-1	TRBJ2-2	CASSQAPLAFGTGELFF	TGCGCCAGCAGCCAAGCCCCCCTAGCTTTCGGGACCGGGGAGCTGTTTTTT
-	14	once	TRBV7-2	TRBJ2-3	CASSLVGSTDTQYF	TGTGCCAGCAGCTTAGTAGGGAGCACAGATACGCAGTATTTT
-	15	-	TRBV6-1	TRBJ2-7	CASSPATGPDYEQYF	TGTGCCAGCAGCCCGGCCACAGGTCCCGACTACGAGCAGTACTTC
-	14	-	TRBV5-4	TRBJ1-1	CASRSGQLNTEAFF	TGTGCCAGCAGATCAGGACAGTTGAACACTGAAGCTTTCTTT
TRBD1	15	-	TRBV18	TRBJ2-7	CASSTGQGQGYEQYF	TGTGCCAGCTCAACCGGACAGGGGCAGGGGTACGAGCAGTACTTC
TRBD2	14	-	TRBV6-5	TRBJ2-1	CASSAVAGASEQFF	TGTGCCAGCAGTGCTGTAGCGGGAGCAAGTGAGCAGTTCTTC
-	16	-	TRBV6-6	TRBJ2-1	CASSYSRGVKNNEQFF	TGTGCCAGCAGTTACTCGAGGGGGGTCAAGAACAATGAGCAGTTCTTC
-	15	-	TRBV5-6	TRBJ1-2	CASRVGAGYSYGYTF	TGTGCCAGCAGGGTGGGGGCAGGGTATTCCTATGGCTACACCTTC
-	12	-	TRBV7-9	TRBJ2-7	CASSLGRGEQYF	TGTGCCAGCAGCTTAGGTAGAGGCGAGCAGTACTTC
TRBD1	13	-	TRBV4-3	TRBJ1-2	CASSLGTGYGYTF	TGCGCCAGCAGCCTCGGGACAGGCTATGGCTACACCTTC
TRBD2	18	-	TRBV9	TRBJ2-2	CASSVVPGGREYTGELFF	TGTGCCAGCAGCGTAGTCCCCGGCGGGAGGGAATACACCGGGGAGCTGTTTTTT
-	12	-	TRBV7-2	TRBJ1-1	CASSLWGTEAFF	TGTGCCAGCAGCTTATGGGGGACTGAAGCTTTCTTT
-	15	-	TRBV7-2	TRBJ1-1	CASSRRAGAYTEAFF	TGTGCCAGCAGCCGACGTGCAGGGGCGTACACTGAAGCTTTCTTT
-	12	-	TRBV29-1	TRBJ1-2	CSVVTGSYGYTF	TGCAGCGTAGTGACAGGATCCTATGGCTACACCTTC
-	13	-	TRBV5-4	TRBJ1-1	CASSPELNTEAFF	TGTGCCAGCAGCCCGGAATTGAACACTGAAGCTTTCTTT
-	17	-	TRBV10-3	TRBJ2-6	CAIRKDTFASGANVLTF	TGTGCCATCAGGAAGGACACTTTTGCGTCTGGGGCCAACGTCCTGACTTTC
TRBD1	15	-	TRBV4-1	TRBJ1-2	CASSQGQGAGYGYTF	TGCGCCAGCAGCCAAGGACAGGGGGCTGGCTATGGCTACACCTTC
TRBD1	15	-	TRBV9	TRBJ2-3	CASTYMDRGTDTQYF	TGTGCCAGCACGTACATGGACAGGGGAACAGATACGCAGTATTTT
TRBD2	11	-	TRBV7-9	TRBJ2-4	CASSSSGNRHF	TGTGCCAGCAGCTCTAGCGGGAACCGGCACTTC
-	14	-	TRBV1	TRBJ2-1	CTSELAGGGNEQFF	TGCACCAGCGAACTAGCGGGGGGGGGAAATGAGCAGTTCTTC
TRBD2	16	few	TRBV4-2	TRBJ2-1	CASSPSEREVGGEQFF	TGTGCCAGCAGCCCTTCGGAGCGGGAGGTAGGTGGTGAGCAGTTCTTC
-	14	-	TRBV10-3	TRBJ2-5	CASRDSQYQETQYF	TGTGCCAGCCGGGACTCCCAGTACCAAGAGACCCAGTACTTC
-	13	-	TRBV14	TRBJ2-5	CASSQEYRETQYF	TGTGCCAGCAGCCAAGAATACCGAGAGACCCAGTACTTC
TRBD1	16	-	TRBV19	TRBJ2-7	CASRGTRTGSVYEQYF	TGTGCCAGTAGGGGAACCCGGACAGGTTCGGTCTACGAGCAGTACTTC
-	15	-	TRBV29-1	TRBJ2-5	CSVEGEGQLQETQYF	TGCAGCGTTGAAGGAGAGGGACAACTCCAAGAGACCCAGTACTTC
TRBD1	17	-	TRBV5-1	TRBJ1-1	CASSLDGTDPPYTEAFF	TGCGCCAGCAGCTTGGACGGGACAGATCCCCCCTACACTGAAGCTTTCTTT
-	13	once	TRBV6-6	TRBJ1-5	CASTRGVDQPQHF	TGTGCCAGCACGCGAGGAGTGGATCAGCCCCAGCATTTT
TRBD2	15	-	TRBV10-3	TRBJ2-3	CAISESSGSADTQYF	TGTGCCATCAGTGAGAGCAGCGGGAGCGCAGATACGCAGTATTTT
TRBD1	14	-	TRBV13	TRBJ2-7	CASSWDRVSYEQYF	TGTGCCAGCAGTTGGGACAGGGTGTCCTACGAGCAGTACTTC
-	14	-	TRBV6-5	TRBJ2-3	CASSRDFGTDTQYF	TGTGCCAGCAGTCGGGACTTCGGCACAGATACGCAGTATTTT
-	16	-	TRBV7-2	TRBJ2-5	CASSPSPWVAQETQYF	TGTGCCAGCAGCCCTAGCCCTTGGGTAGCGCAGGAGACCCAGTACTTC
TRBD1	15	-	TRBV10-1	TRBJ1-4	CASSVGQGAAEKLFF	TGCGCCAGCAGCGTGGGACAGGGGGCGGCTGAAAAACTGTTTTTT
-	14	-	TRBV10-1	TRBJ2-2	CASSEETSPGELFF	TGCGCCAGCAGTGAGGAAACCTCCCCCGGGGAGCTGTTTTTT
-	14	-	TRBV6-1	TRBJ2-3	CASRPGDSTDTQYF	TGTGCCAGCAGACCAGGGGACAGCACAGATACGCAGTATTTT
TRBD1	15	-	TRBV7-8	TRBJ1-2	CASSPGTGLNYGYTF	TGTGCCAGCAGCCCCGGGACAGGTCTGAACTATGGCTACACCTTC
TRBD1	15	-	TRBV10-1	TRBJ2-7	CASSELRQGYYEQYF	TGCGCCAGCAGTGAGCTGAGACAGGGTTACTACGAGCAGTACTTC
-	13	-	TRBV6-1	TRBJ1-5	CASSEARPSPQHF	TGTGCCAGCAGTGAAGCGAGACCGTCCCCCCAGCATTTT
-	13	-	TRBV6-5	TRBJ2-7	CASRPRRVYEQYF	TGTGCCAGCAGGCCCCGTAGGGTCTACGAGCAGTACTTC
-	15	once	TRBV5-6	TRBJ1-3	CASSLAGNSGNTIYF	TGTGCCAGCAGCTTGGCAGGCAATTCTGGAAACACCATATATTTT
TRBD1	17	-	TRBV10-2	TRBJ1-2	CASRKGTGGSNNYGYTF	TGCGCCAGCAGAAAGGGGACAGGCGGCTCAAATAACTATGGCTACACCTTC
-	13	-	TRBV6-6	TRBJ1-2	CASSYRGGDGYTF	TGTGCCAGCAGTTACCGGGGGGGAGATGGCTACACCTTC
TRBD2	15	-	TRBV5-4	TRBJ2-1	CASRPLAGGQGEQFF	TGTGCCAGCAGACCACTAGCGGGGGGGCAGGGTGAGCAGTTCTTC
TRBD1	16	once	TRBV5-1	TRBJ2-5	CASSLGQGTPLETQYF	TGCGCCAGCAGCTTGGGACAGGGTACACCTCTGGAGACCCAGTACTTC
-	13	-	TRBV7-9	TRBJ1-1	CASSPAGDTEAFF	TGTGCCAGCAGCCCCGCGGGGGACACTGAAGCTTTCTTT
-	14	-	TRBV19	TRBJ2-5	CASSMTGHVETQYF	TGTGCCAGTAGTATGACGGGACACGTAGAGACCCAGTACTTC
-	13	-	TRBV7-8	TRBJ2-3	CASSPGITDTQYF	TGTGCCAGCAGCCCCGGTATCACAGATACGCAGTATTTT